Shown below are 28 T cell receptor beta chains from a single sample sequenced in a study of blood T cell repertoires in COVID-19. Profiled with immunoSEQ multiplex PCR; TCRdb holds only in-frame clones, not every one. The profile covers around 75,000 clones, with around 86% appearing a single time and roughly 3.9% taken by the ten largest. The sample was peripheral blood. These TCRs come from a man between 65 and 80 years old with active COVID-19.

The chain links TRBV9 to TRBJ2-4, with D possibly matching TRBD2 (6 bases). Germline V gene lookup returns CDR1 SGDLS and CDR2 YYNGEE. The length of the CDR3 is 15 residues. Trimming removed 4 bases at V and 6 bases at J, with 17 bases between. This CDR3 is CASSPRDSGRNIQYF. The CDR3 DNA follows: TGTGCCAGCAGCCCACGGGACTCAGGCAGAAACATTCAGTACTTC.

This chain links TRBV18 with TRBJ1-1, with 7 bases aligning to TRBD1. CDR1 is KGHSH and CDR2 is LQKENI in the germline V gene. After removal of 0 bases from V and 5 bases from J, the junction contained 15 bases not matched to a gene. The CDR3 consists of 18 residues. The CDR3 reads CASSPPSLPRGQGTEAFF. The DNA for the CDR3 is TGTGCCAGCTCACCACCGAGTTTACCTAGGGGGCAAGGAACTGAAGCTTTCTTT. Based on the CDR3 plus reference TRBV18 and TRBJ1-1, the full variable domain is NAGVMQNPRHLVRRRGQEARLRCSPMKGHSHVYWYRQLPEEGLKFMVYLQKENIIDESGMPKERFSAEFPKEGPSILRIQQVVRGDSAAYFCASSPPSLPRGQGTEAFFGQGTRLTVV.

The J gene is TRBJ2-3, the V gene TRBV20-1, with TRBD2 identical over 8 bases. Germline CDR1 and CDR2: DFQATT and SNEGSKA (reference sequence). V dropped 3 bases and J dropped 10; count of bases not matched to a gene: 3. CDR3 length: 11 residues. The DNA of the CDR3 is TGCAGTGCTAGGGGCGGGGGGCCGCAGTATTTT. Translated, it gives CSARGGGPQYF.

This clone has just a few counts. The rearrangement links TRBV28 to TRBJ2-3; tentatively, D is TRBD2 (6 bases). V dropped 5 bases and J dropped 8 bases, with 20 bases sitting between them. Germline values: CDR1 MDHEN, CDR2 SYDVKM. The CDR3 is 15 amino acids. The CDR3 coding sequence is TGTGCCAGCAGTCTCCGGAGGGCGGGATGGGGTACGCAGTATTTT. This encodes CASSLRRAGWGTQYF.

The J gene is TRBJ2-3, the V gene TRBV7-3, with 7 positions matching TRBD2. CDR1 and CDR2 (germline): SGHTA, FQGTGA. The CDR3 length is 17 residues. V dropped 1 base and J dropped 0; count of bases not matched to a gene: 7. The CDR3 coding sequence is TGTGCCAGCAGCTTAAGAGCCGGGACTACTAGCACAGATACGCAGTATTTT. The encoded protein is CASSLRAGTTSTDTQYF.

The chain recombines TRBV18 with TRBJ2-4; TRBD1 might be the D (5 bases). The V gene's germline CDR1 is KGHSH and CDR2 LQKENI. V lost 0 bases to trimming and J lost 2 bases, with 20 bases between them. The CDR3 extends over 19 amino acids. The DNA for the CDR3 is TGTGCCAGCTCACCACCGGCGAAAGGGGAATTTGGGCCCAAAAACATTCAGTACTTC. Translated: CASSPPAKGEFGPKNIQYF.

CDR3 loop: CASTPPTRRDGYTF. CDR3 DNA sequence: TGTGCCAGTACCCCCCCGACTAGGCGGGATGGCTACACCTTC. The chain couples TRBV19 to TRBJ1-2; D remains ambiguous. CDR1 is LNHDA and CDR2 is SQIVND in the germline V gene (reference sequence). CDR3 length: 14 residues. Trimming took off 7 bases at V and 6 bases at J, with 18 bases between the two ends.

The chain employs TRBV4-3 and TRBJ1-2, with D perhaps TRBD1 (5 bases). In germline, CDR1 is LGHNA, CDR2 YSLEER. The CDR3 loop spans 15 amino acids. V shed 1 base and J shed 8 bases, with 17 bases lying between them. CDR3 sequence: CASSQVTGSVGGYTF. CDR3 DNA sequence: TGCGCCAGCAGCCAAGTAACAGGATCGGTTGGGGGCTACACCTTC.

The chain combines TRBV28 with TRBJ1-1, with D maybe TRBD1 (6 bases). V lost 8 bases, J lost 0 bases, and 19 bases lay in between. Germline CDR1 reads MDHEN; CDR2 reads SYDVKM. CDR3 length equals 16 residues. CDR3 DNA: TGTGCCAGCCCGGCGGGGGGCATGGGGGTGAACACTGAAGCTTTCTTT. It specifies CASPAGGMGVNTEAFF.

The gene calls are TRBV5-1 and TRBJ2-1, with 9 positions matching TRBD2. Unmatched junction bases numbered 8, after V lost 4 bases and J lost 9 bases. The length of the CDR3 is 14 residues. Germline V gives CDR1 SGHRS, CDR2 YFSETQ. CDR3 nucleotides: TGCGCCAGCAGCAATGGCGGGGGGGGCGCTGAGCAGTTCTTC. The encoded protein is CASSNGGGGAEQFF.

The genes are TRBV3-1 (or the pseudogene TRBV3-2) and TRBJ1-3; 7 nucleotides align to TRBD1. The ends lost 2 bases at V and 8 bases at J; junction bases unmatched: 9. This CDR3 has 15 amino acids. Germline CDR1 and CDR2: LGHDT and YNNKEL (reference sequence). The CDR3 nucleotides are TGTGCCAGCAGCCAAACCCGAACAGGGGTCGACACCATATATTTT. The encoded protein is CASSQTRTGVDTIYF.

The chain recombines TRBV21-1 with TRBJ2-1; the D segment call TRBD2 is taken from the table without a DNA check. TRBV21-1 is labeled a pseudogene. The CDR3 runs 14 residues. CDR3 in amino acids: CASPSGRGYNEQFF. The CDR3 nucleotides read TGTGCCAGCCCTAGCGGGAGGGGCTACAATGAGCAGTTCTTC.

The chain uses TRBV5-4 and TRBJ1-2; D possibly corresponds to TRBD1 (6 bases). Germline V gives CDR1 SGHNT, CDR2 YYREEE (reference sequence). This CDR3 spans 15 amino acids. V shed 3 bases and J shed 6 bases, with 18 bases lying between them. The DNA of the CDR3 is TGTGCCAGCAGCTCCGGGATACTAGGGGGGGATGGCTACACCTTC. Its translation: CASSSGILGGDGYTF.

The V gene is TRBV7-2, the J gene TRBJ2-7; 13 nucleotides align to TRBD2. Trimming cost V 1 base and J 2 bases; bases outside gene matches: 8. In germline, CDR1 is SGHTA, CDR2 FQGNSA. The CDR3 totals 18 residues. The CDR3: CASSLVGGGLAGTYEQYF. The CDR3 DNA reads as TGTGCCAGCAGCTTAGTGGGGGGGGGACTAGCGGGAACCTACGAGCAGTACTTC.

This chain uses TRBV7-3 with TRBJ2-3; perhaps TRBD1 as D (6 bases). V was shortened by 8 bases and J by 2 bases, with 11 bases between the two germline ends. There are 13 residues in the CDR3. Germline V lookup: CDR1 SGHTA, CDR2 FQGTGA. This chain's CDR3 is CASSDRFTDTQYF. The DNA of the CDR3 is TGTGCCAGCTCGGACAGATTCACAGATACGCAGTATTTT.

The chain couples TRBV6-5 to TRBJ2-5; maybe TRBD2 (5 bases). The CDR3 length is 15 residues. The V gene's germline CDR1 is MNHEY and CDR2 SVGAGI. The V and J ends lost 0 bases and 7 bases respectively, with 15 bases between them. As DNA, the CDR3 is TGTGCCAGCAGTTACTCGGACTCCTGGGCGGTGACCCAGTACTTC. Translation gives CASSYSDSWAVTQYF.

This clone has just one count. This rearrangement joins TRBV5-1 to TRBJ1-1; 8 bases line up with TRBD1. With 0 bases clipped from V and 4 bases from J, the junction kept 5 bases outside the gene matches. Germline CDR1 is SGHRS and CDR2 is YFSETQ. CDR3 length: 15 amino acids. CDR3 DNA: TGCGCCAGCAGCTTGGACGGAGACAGGGGCACTGAAGCTTTCTTT. Protein sequence: CASSLDGDRGTEAFF.

The J gene is TRBJ2-3, the V gene TRBV9; 8 positions agree with TRBD1. The length of the CDR3 is 15 residues. Germline lookup yields CDR1 SGDLS and CDR2 YYNGEE. The ends lost 4 bases at V and 2 bases at J; junction bases unmatched: 6. The CDR3 DNA sequence: TGTGCCAGCAGCCCCCGACAGGGGAACACAGATACGCAGTATTTT. This encodes CASSPRQGNTDTQYF.

The V gene is TRBV7-9, the J gene TRBJ2-1; no firm D call. CDR3 size: 15 residues. V was clipped by 1 base and J by 4 bases, with 11 bases between them. CDR1 SEHNR and CDR2 FQNEAQ come from the germline V gene (reference sequence). CDR3 region: CASSLEAEAYNEQFF. The DNA of the CDR3 is TGTGCCAGCAGCTTAGAGGCCGAAGCGTACAATGAGCAGTTCTTC.

This clone was seen a single time. The chain has TRBV19 and TRBJ1-1; no reliable D call. V lost 5 bases, J lost 0 bases, and 10 bases lay in between. CDR1 and CDR2 (germline): LNHDA, SQIVND (reference sequence). CDR3 length: 14 residues. The CDR3, as DNA: TGTGCCAGTAGTTCCGGCCAGGTGAACACTGAAGCTTTCTTT. It is translated as CASSSGQVNTEAFF.

The J gene is TRBJ2-1, the V gene TRBV2, with a tentative D call TRBD1 (6 bases). The CDR3 length is 15 residues. Germline assignment: CDR1 SNHLY and CDR2 FYNNEI. V shed 4 bases and J shed 7 bases, with 17 bases lying between them. In nucleotides, the CDR3 is TGTGCCAGCAGTGCTGGGCAGGGGACGTGGAATGAGCAGTTCTTC. As protein: CASSAGQGTWNEQFF.

The chain recombines TRBV28 with TRBJ2-3, with 13 bases lining up with TRBD2. This CDR3 has 15 amino acids. The V and J ends lost 4 bases and 6 bases, in that order; junction bases with no gene match: 4. Per the germline V gene, CDR1 is MDHEN and CDR2 is SYDVKM. CDR3 nucleotide sequence: TGTGCCAGCAGTTCCGGACTAGCGGGAGTGGATACGCAGTATTTT. Translation gives CASSSGLAGVDTQYF.

The V call is TRBV5-4, the J call TRBJ1-2; TRBD1 agrees at 8 bases. Germline values: CDR1 SGHNT, CDR2 YYREEE (reference sequence). The J segment lost 7 bases and the V segment lost 7 bases, leaving 9 bases of the junction unmatched. There are 13 residues in the CDR3. The CDR3 DNA follows: TGTGCCAGCTCAACCCACAGGGGGGGTGGCTACACCTTC. Amino acids: CASSTHRGGGYTF. The whole variable domain, remainder taken from reference TRBV5-4 and TRBJ1-2, is ETGVTQSPTHLIKTRGQQVTLRCSSQSGHNTVSWYQQALGQGPQFIFQYYREEENGRGNFPPRFSGLQFPNYSSELNVNALELDDSALYLCASSTHRGGGYTFGSGTRLTVV.

A single count supports this clone. The V call is TRBV27, the J call TRBJ1-2; 9 nucleotides line up with TRBD1. CDR1 and CDR2 from the germline V gene are MNHEY and SMNVEV (reference sequence). This CDR3 has 17 amino acids. V dropped 3 bases and J dropped 0; count of bases not matched to a gene: 8. DNA of the CDR3: TGTGCCAGCAGTTTGGGTGGACAGGGGATAGCTAACTATGGCTACACCTTC. Its protein is CASSLGGQGIANYGYTF.

The CDR3, as DNA: TGTGCCAGCAGCCCCCGGGGTCCGAGGGTCTCTGGGGCCAACGTCCTGACTTTC. Its protein product is CASSPRGPRVSGANVLTF. The gene calls are TRBV7-3 and TRBJ2-6, with D perhaps TRBD2 (5 bases). The CDR3 is made up of 18 amino acids. V lost 5 bases to trimming and J lost 0 bases, with 17 bases between them. Germline V lookup: CDR1 SGHTA, CDR2 FQGTGA.

The chain recombines TRBV14 with TRBJ2-1; the match to TRBD2 covers 9 bases. The germline V gene has CDR1 SGHDN and CDR2 FVKESK. Trimming took 0 bases from V and 4 from J; bases not matched to a gene: 10. The CDR3 runs to 18 residues. CDR3 loop: CASSQDSASGTRYNEQFF. The CDR3 DNA follows: TGTGCCAGCAGCCAAGATTCAGCTAGCGGGACCAGGTACAATGAGCAGTTCTTC.

The chain uses TRBV6-2 or TRBV6-3 and TRBJ1-1; unclear D gene. Germline V lookup: CDR1 MNHEY, CDR2 SVGEGT. V lost 3 bases to trimming and J lost 1 base, with 9 bases between them. CDR3 length equals 14 residues. Written as DNA, the CDR3 is TGTGCCAGCAGTTATGAGGGCCCGAACACTGAAGCTTTCTTT. Translating gives CASSYEGPNTEAFF.

The chain is built from TRBV5-1 and TRBJ2-3; 7 positions agree with TRBD1. Germline V gene data show CDR1 as SGHRS and CDR2 as YFSETQ. V lost 1 base and J lost 6; bases outside the gene matches: 8. The CDR3 has 15 residues. CDR3 amino acids: CASSLKGAPGDTQYF. The CDR3 nucleotides are TGCGCCAGCAGCTTGAAGGGGGCCCCGGGGGATACGCAGTATTTT.